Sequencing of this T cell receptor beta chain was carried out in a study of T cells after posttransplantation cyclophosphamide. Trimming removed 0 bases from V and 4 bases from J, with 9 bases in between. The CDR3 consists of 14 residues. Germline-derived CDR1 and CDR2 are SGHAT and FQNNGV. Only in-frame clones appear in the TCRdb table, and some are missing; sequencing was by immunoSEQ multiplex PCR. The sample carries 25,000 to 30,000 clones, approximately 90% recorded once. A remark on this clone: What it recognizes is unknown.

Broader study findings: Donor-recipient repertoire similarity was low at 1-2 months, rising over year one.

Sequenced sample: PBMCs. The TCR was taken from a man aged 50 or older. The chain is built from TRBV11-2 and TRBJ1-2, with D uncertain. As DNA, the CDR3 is TGTGCCAGCAGCTTAGAACCGGGAATCTATGGCTACACCTTC. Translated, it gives CASSLEPGIYGYTF.